The 27 T cell receptor beta chains reported below all come from one sample, sequenced in a study of vaccination and CD4 T cells after COVID-19. Their antigen targets remain unknown. Oncomine TCR Beta short-read sequencing was applied to DNA from cultured CD4+ T cells. TCRdb reprocessed the PCR reads via MiXCR and lists one record per CDR3 protein. The table has about 13,000 distinct CDR3 sequences, approximately 63% seen once. The treatment here: roughly 10-day PBMC culture with coronavirus spike peptide pools or control peptides (ViraFEST assay). Material: CD4+ T cells from blood, cultured in vitro. These receptors all come from a human donor who had recovered from COVID-19.

The rearrangement joins TRBV7-3 to TRBJ1-1, with TRBD1 identical over 7 bases. V lost 5 bases and J lost 5; bases outside the gene matches: 8. The CDR3 is made up of 14 amino acids. Germline lookup yields CDR1 SGHTA and CDR2 FQGTGA. CDR3 in amino acids: CASSLRDSGTEAFF. CDR3 nucleotide sequence: TGTGCCAGCAGCCTCCGGGACAGTGGGACTGAAGCTTTCTTT.

The count of this clonotype is one. This rearrangement joins TRBV29-1 to TRBJ2-5, with D perhaps given as TRBD1 or TRBD2 (5 bases each). The CDR3 contains 15 residues. Germline-derived CDR1 and CDR2 are SQVTM and ANQGSEA. Trimming cost V 6 bases and J 1 base, with 18 bases left between them. DNA of the CDR3: TGCAGCGTACATAGGGGTTGGGAGACCCAAGAGACCCAGTACTTC. It encodes CSVHRGWETQETQYF.

The chain links TRBV21-1 to TRBJ1-6; the tabulated D call, TRBD1, remains unverified against the DNA. TRBV21-1 is a recognized pseudogene. CDR3 size: 13 residues. The CDR3 loop reads CASSKEGGSPLHF. The CDR3 DNA reads as TGTGCCAGCAGCAAGGAAGGGGGTTCACCCCTCCACTTT.

The chain recombines TRBV7-8 with TRBJ2-5; D remains ambiguous. V was trimmed by 2 bases and J by 0 bases, leaving 7 bases between them. The germline gives CDR1 SGHVS, CDR2 FQNEAQ. There are 14 residues in the CDR3. Here the CDR3 DNA reads TGTGCCAGCAGCTTAACCCGGAACCAAGAGACCCAGTACTTC. This gives the protein CASSLTRNQETQYF.

The chain uses TRBV25-1 and TRBJ2-2, with TRBD1 as a possible D gene (5 bases). Per germline, CDR1 MGHDK and CDR2 SYGVNS. The CDR3 is 15 amino acids. V was shortened by 5 bases and J by 4 bases, with 14 bases between the two germline ends. The CDR3 here is CASSRVQGSTGELFF. As DNA, the CDR3 is TGTGCCAGCAGTAGGGTTCAGGGAAGCACCGGGGAGCTGTTTTTT.

The rearrangement uses TRBV7-9 and TRBJ2-1, with D perhaps assigned TRBD1 or TRBD2 (5 bases each). The germline V gene encodes CDR1 SEHNR and CDR2 FQNEAQ (reference sequence). Trimming left V 1 base short and J 0 bases short, with 10 bases between. The CDR3 has 16 amino acids. The CDR3 sequence is CASSLVLGRSYNEQFF. For the CDR3, the DNA is TGTGCCAGCAGCTTAGTTCTGGGACGCTCCTACAATGAGCAGTTCTTC.

The V gene is TRBV7-2, the J gene TRBJ1-2; a possible D gene is TRBD1 (5 bases). The CDR3 runs 15 residues. Between the trimmed V and J ends, which lost 3 bases and 8 bases, there was a span of 19 bases. CDR1 and CDR2 from the germline V gene are SGHTA and FQGNSA. Here the CDR3 reads CASSFTGVGSYGYTF. In DNA, the CDR3 is TGTGCCAGCAGCTTTACAGGAGTGGGGTCCTACGGCTACACCTTC.

The chain has TRBV12-3 or TRBV12-4 and TRBJ1-1; D is perhaps TRBD1 (6 bases). Between the trimmed V and J ends, which lost 3 bases and 6 bases, there was a span of 14 bases. CDR3 length equals 14 residues. The chain's CDR3 is CASSFGQIKAEAFF. The CDR3 region has the DNA TGTGCCAGCAGTTTCGGACAGATTAAGGCTGAAGCTTTCTTT.

This clonotype showed up just once. This chain joins TRBV19 and TRBJ1-5; 9 positions agree with TRBD1. Germline loops: CDR1 LNHDA, CDR2 SQIVND (reference sequence). The V gene end was trimmed by 5 bases and the J gene end by 5 bases; junction bases not matched to a gene: 1. This CDR3 is 13 amino acids long. CDR3 sequence reads: CASSRTGDQPQHF. The CDR3, as DNA: TGTGCCAGTAGTCGGACAGGGGATCAGCCCCAGCATTTT.

J is TRBJ1-1 and V is TRBV11-2; D gene ambiguous. Germline V gene sequence: CDR1 SGHAT, CDR2 FQNNGV. The CDR3 covers 14 residues. V lost 5 bases to trimming and J lost 7 bases, with 17 bases between them. CDR3 amino acids: CASSPGPASGEAFF. The CDR3 DNA reads TGTGCCAGCAGCCCCGGGCCCGCGAGCGGTGAAGCTTTCTTT.

This chain uses TRBV20-1 with TRBJ1-2; TRBD1 aligns across 12 bases. The CDR3 totals 16 residues. Germline CDR1 is DFQATT and CDR2 is SNEGSKA (reference sequence). V trimming: 2 bases; J trimming: 0 bases; junction bases outside the gene matches: 4. For the CDR3, the DNA is TGCAGTGCTAGACCGGGACAGGGGGCCTCTAACTATGGCTACACCTTC. It yields the protein CSARPGQGASNYGYTF.

This chain links TRBV21-1 with TRBJ1-5; the table assigns TRBD1, which was not confirmed against the DNA. TRBV21-1 represents a pseudogene. This CDR3 contains 17 residues. The CDR3 region has the DNA TGTGCCAGCAGCAGTCGGGACAGGGTGGGCAGCAATCAGCCCCAGCATTTT. Its protein product is CASSSRDRVGSNQPQHF.

This clonotype was found a few times. CDR3 protein: CASSSTGVYQPQHF. The CDR3 nucleotides read TGTGCCAGCAGCTCCACGGGAGTCTATCAGCCCCAGCATTTT. The chain uses TRBV7-2 and TRBJ1-5, with D unresolved. From germline, CDR1 is SGHTA and CDR2 FQGNSA. The CDR3 sequence is 14 residues long. Trimming took off 4 bases at V and 5 bases at J, with 12 bases between the two ends.

The chain recombines TRBV7-2 with TRBJ2-2, with 15 bases that match TRBD2. The CDR3 has 18 amino acids. The germline gives CDR1 SGHTA, CDR2 FQGNSA. With V trimmed by 5 bases and J by 0 bases, 4 bases remained unmatched. The CDR3, as DNA: TGTGCCAGCAGCCCGCGGACTAGCGGGGGGGCGAACACCGGGGAGCTGTTTTTT. Its translation: CASSPRTSGGANTGELFF.

V gene TRBV24-1 combines with J gene TRBJ2-3; D not certain. Germline V lookup: CDR1 KGHDR, CDR2 SFDVKD. The CDR3 spans 13 residues. V shed 3 bases and J shed 6 bases, with 9 bases lying between them. In DNA, the CDR3 is TGTGCCACCAGTGATCTCCCCCAGGATACGCAGTATTTT. Its protein product is CATSDLPQDTQYF.

The J gene is TRBJ2-7, the V gene TRBV30; D uncertain. The CDR3 is made up of 14 amino acids. Trimming shortened V by 1 base and J by 2 bases, and 12 bases separated the two germline ends. Germline-derived CDR1 and CDR2 are GTSNPN and SVGIG (reference sequence). In DNA form, the CDR3 reads TGTGCCTGGAGTGGGAACGTACTACCCTACGAGCAGTACTTC. Its protein product is CAWSGNVLPYEQYF.

This clonotype was counted a single time. The chain recombines TRBV2 with TRBJ1-5, with a weak D call TRBD1 (5 bases). Germline assignment: CDR1 SNHLY and CDR2 FYNNEI. The germline V and J ends were trimmed by 6 bases and 4 bases, with 22 bases remaining between them. This CDR3 region has 17 residues. The CDR3 here is CASSKGGAQGRNQPQHF. The CDR3 DNA reads TGTGCCAGCAGCAAGGGCGGGGCCCAGGGCAGGAATCAGCCCCAGCATTTT.

This clonotype was observed a handful of times. This chain connects TRBV20-1 to TRBJ1-2, with 7 bases aligning to TRBD1. Per the germline V gene, CDR1 is DFQATT and CDR2 is SNEGSKA (reference sequence). After removal of 3 bases from V and 1 base from J, the junction contained 2 bases not matched to a gene. The CDR3 consists of 13 residues. The DNA for the CDR3 is TGCAGTGCTAGGAGGGACAGTAACTATGGCTACACCTTC. The encoded protein is CSARRDSNYGYTF.

The V and J genes are TRBV20-1 and TRBJ2-2; TRBD2 agrees at 14 bases. CDR1 and CDR2 (germline): DFQATT, SNEGSKA (reference sequence). Germline trimming cut 3 bases from V and 5 bases from J; bases unmatched to any gene: 5. The CDR3 is 16 amino acids. This chain's CDR3 is CSARTSGRAGTGELFF. The CDR3 region has the DNA TGCAGTGCTAGGACTAGCGGGAGGGCCGGTACCGGGGAGCTGTTTTTT.

The V call is TRBV7-9, the J call TRBJ1-1, with 10 bases identical to TRBD1. The germline CDR1 and CDR2 sequences are SEHNR and FQNEAQ (reference sequence). CDR3 size: 17 residues. V was pared by 3 bases and J by 0 bases, with 7 bases of the junction left unmatched. The CDR3 DNA is TGTGCCAGCAGCTTCCCGACAGGGGGCTCTATGAACACTGAAGCTTTCTTT. Its translation: CASSFPTGGSMNTEAFF.

The chain joins TRBV14 to TRBJ1-2; D is uncertain. Trimming left V 6 bases short and J 0 bases short, with 5 bases between. Germline V gene lookup returns CDR1 SGHDN and CDR2 FVKESK. This CDR3 comprises 12 residues. The CDR3 nucleotides are TGTGCCAGCAGTGAGTCTAACTATGGCTACACCTTC. Translating it yields CASSESNYGYTF.

The chain links TRBV5-1 to TRBJ2-7; D is possibly TRBD1 or TRBD2 (6 bases each). Trimming left V 0 bases short and J 2 bases short, with 15 bases between. Germline-derived CDR1 and CDR2 are SGHRS and YFSETQ. This CDR3 comprises 16 residues. This chain's CDR3 is CASSLGGARGTYEQYF. The CDR3 region has the DNA TGCGCCAGCAGCTTGGGGGGGGCTCGGGGAACCTACGAGCAGTACTTC.

Only a few counts were recorded for this clonotype. The CDR3 DNA reads as TGCGGATCCGGGACAGGGAATCGGGCCACTGAAGCTTTCTTT. Its protein product is CGSGTGNRATEAFF. The chain employs TRBV20-1 and TRBJ1-1, with 9 bases aligning to TRBD1. The CDR3 is made up of 14 amino acids. Germline CDR1 and CDR2: DFQATT and SNEGSKA (reference sequence).

The CDR3 region has the DNA TGCGCCAGCGGGCTGAACACTGAAGCTTTCTTT. Its protein is CASGLNTEAFF. The V gene is TRBV23-1, the J gene TRBJ1-1; no definite D call. TRBV23-1 counts as an open reading frame of uncertain function. CDR3 size: 11 residues. The V end lost 8 bases, the J end lost 0 bases, and 4 bases lay between the germline ends.

This clonotype is labeled medium-sized. The rearrangement uses TRBV27 and TRBJ2-2, with TRBD1 matching over 9 bases. Looked up from germline, CDR1 is MNHEY and CDR2 is SMNVEV (reference sequence). CDR3 length: 16 amino acids. V was clipped by 5 bases and J by 6 bases; unmatched bases: 10. CDR3 region: CASSHQGQGIAGELFF. The CDR3 DNA is TGTGCCAGCAGTCACCAGGGACAGGGAATCGCCGGGGAGCTGTTTTTT.

The chain has TRBV19 and TRBJ1-1; D is unresolved. CDR1 is LNHDA and CDR2 is SQIVND in the germline V gene (reference sequence). Trimming took off 7 bases at V and 2 bases at J, with 23 bases between the two ends. This CDR3 is 17 amino acids long. The CDR3 protein is CASTTPRRTDPNTEAFF. The DNA for the CDR3 is TGTGCCAGTACCACCCCTCGGCGGACGGACCCTAACACTGAAGCTTTCTTT.

A few counts support this clonotype. The J gene is TRBJ1-1, the V gene TRBV7-9; 9 positions agree with TRBD1. CDR3 length: 13 residues. Germline lookup yields CDR1 SEHNR and CDR2 FQNEAQ (reference sequence). V shed 3 bases and J 7 bases; nucleotides not matched to a gene: 3. The CDR3 DNA follows: TGTGCCAGCAGCTTCACAGGGGGCAGTGAAGCTTTCTTT. Its translation is CASSFTGGSEAFF. Variable domain in full (rest from reference TRBV7-9 and TRBJ1-1): DTGVSQNPRHKITKRGQNVTFRCDPISEHNRLYWYRQTLGQGPEFLTYFQNEAQLEKSRLLSDRFSAERPKGSFSTLEIQRTEQGDSAMYLCASSFTGGSEAFFGQGTRLTVV.